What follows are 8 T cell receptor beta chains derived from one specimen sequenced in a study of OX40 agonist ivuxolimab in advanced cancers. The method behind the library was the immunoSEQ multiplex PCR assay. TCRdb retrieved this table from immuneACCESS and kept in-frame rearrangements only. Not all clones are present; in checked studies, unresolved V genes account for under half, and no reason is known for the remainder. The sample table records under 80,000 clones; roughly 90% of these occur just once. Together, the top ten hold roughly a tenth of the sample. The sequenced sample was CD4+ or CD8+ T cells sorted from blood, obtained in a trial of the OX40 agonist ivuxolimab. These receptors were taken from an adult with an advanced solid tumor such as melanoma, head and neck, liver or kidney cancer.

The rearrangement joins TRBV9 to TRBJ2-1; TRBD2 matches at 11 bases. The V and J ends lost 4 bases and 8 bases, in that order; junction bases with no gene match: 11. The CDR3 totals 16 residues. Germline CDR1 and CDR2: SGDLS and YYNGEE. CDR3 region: CASSLRTSGPFDEQFF. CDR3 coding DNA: TGTGCCAGCAGCTTACGGACTAGCGGGCCTTTTGATGAGCAGTTCTTC.

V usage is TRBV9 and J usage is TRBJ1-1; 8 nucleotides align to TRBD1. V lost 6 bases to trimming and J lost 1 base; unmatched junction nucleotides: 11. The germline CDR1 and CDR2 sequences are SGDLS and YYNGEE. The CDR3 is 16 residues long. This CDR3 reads CASNSNPQGANTEAFF. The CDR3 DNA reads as TGTGCCAGCAACTCCAACCCCCAGGGGGCGAACACTGAAGCTTTCTTT.

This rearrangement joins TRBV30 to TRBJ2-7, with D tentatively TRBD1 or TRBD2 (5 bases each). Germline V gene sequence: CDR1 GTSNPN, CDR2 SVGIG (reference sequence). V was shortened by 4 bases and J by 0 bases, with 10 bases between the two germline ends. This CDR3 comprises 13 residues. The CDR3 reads CAWNPGSSYEQYF. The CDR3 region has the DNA TGTGCCTGGAATCCAGGGAGCTCCTACGAGCAGTACTTC.

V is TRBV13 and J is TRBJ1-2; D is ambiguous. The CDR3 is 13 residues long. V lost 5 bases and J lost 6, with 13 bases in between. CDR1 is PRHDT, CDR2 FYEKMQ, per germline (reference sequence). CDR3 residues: CASSHGSEDGYTF. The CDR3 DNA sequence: TGTGCCAGCAGCCACGGATCGGAGGATGGCTACACCTTC.

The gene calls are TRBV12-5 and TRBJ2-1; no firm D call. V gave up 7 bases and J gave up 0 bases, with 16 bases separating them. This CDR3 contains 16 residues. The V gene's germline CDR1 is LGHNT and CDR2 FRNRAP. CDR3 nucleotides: TGTGCTAGTGTCCCCCCCCCGGGTAGCTCCTACAATGAGCAGTTCTTC. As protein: CASVPPPGSSYNEQFF.

DNA for the CDR3: TGTGCCAGCAGTTTATTAGGGGGAACGTACCAAGAGACCCAGTACTTC. Translating gives CASSLLGGTYQETQYF. J is TRBJ2-5 and V is TRBV27; D perhaps matches TRBD1 (6 bases). This CDR3 has 16 amino acids. V was shortened by 1 base and J by 0 bases, with 12 bases between the two germline ends. Germline CDR1 and CDR2: MNHEY and SMNVEV (reference sequence).

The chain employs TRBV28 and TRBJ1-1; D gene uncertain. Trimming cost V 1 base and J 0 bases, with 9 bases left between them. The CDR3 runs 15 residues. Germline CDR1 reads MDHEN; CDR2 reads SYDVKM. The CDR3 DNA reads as TGTGCCAGCAGTTTATTTGGGGAGGTGAACACTGAAGCTTTCTTT. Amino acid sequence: CASSLFGEVNTEAFF. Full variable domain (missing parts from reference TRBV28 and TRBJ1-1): DVKVTQSSRYLVKRTGEKVFLECVQDMDHENMFWYRQDPGLGLRLIYFSYDVKMKEKGDIPEGYSVSREKKERFSLILESASTNQTSMYLCASSLFGEVNTEAFFGQGTRLTVV.

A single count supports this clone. In nucleotides, the CDR3 is TGTGCCAGCAGTTTTTCAGGACGGATATACGAGCAGTACTTC. As protein: CASSFSGRIYEQYF. V usage is TRBV27 and J usage is TRBJ2-7; D unclear. CDR1 MNHEY and CDR2 SMNVEV come from the germline V gene (reference sequence). The CDR3 has 14 amino acids. Trimming cost V 3 bases and J 4 bases, with 13 bases left between them.